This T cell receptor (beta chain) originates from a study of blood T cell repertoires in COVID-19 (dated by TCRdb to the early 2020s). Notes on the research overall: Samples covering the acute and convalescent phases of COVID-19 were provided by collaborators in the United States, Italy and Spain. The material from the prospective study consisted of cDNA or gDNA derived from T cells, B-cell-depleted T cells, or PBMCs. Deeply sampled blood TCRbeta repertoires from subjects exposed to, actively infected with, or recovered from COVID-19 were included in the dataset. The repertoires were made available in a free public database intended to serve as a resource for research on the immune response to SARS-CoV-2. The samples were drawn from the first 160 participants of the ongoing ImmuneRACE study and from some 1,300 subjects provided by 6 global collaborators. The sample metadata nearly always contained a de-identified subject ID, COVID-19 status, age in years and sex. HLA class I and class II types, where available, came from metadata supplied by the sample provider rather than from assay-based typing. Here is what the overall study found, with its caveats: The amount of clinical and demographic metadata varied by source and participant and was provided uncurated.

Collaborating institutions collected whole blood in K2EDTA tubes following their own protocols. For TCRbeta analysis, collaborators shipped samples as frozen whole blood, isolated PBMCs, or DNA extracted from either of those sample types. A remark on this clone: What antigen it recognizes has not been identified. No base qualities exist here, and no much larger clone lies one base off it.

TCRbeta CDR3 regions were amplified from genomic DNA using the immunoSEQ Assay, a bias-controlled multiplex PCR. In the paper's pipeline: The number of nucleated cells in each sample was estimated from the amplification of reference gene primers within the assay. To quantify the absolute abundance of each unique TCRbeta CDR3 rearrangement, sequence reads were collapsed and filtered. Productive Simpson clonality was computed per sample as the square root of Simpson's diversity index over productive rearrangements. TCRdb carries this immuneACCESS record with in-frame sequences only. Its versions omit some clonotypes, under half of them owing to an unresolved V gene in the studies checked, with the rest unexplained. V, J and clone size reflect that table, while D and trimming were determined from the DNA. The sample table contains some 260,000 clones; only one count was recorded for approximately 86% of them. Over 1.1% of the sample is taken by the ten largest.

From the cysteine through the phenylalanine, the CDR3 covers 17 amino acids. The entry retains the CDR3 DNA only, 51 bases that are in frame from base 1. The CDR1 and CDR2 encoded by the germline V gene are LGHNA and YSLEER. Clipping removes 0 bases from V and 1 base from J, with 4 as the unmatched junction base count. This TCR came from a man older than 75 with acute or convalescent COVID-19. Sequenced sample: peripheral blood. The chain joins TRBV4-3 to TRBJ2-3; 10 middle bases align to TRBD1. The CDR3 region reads CASSQDSGTGGTDTQYF. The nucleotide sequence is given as TGCGCCAGCAGCCAAGATAGCGGGACAGGGGGCACAGATACGCAGTATTTT.